This T cell receptor beta chain came from a study of T-cell memory formation after mild COVID-19. Overall study context: The TCR clusters were mostly specific to one donor. Points from the study as a whole: Clones shrinking between day 15 and 85 showed a balanced CD4/CD8 split, and those that grew later tilted toward CD4+. The study found contracting CD4+ clones mainly in CM and EM and contracting CD8+ clones in EMRA.

This clonotype was seen a handful of times. Its antigen is still unknown. V lost 5 bases and J lost 8, with 18 bases in between. This CDR3 spans 14 amino acids. In germline, CDR1 is SGHTA, CDR2 FQGNSA. Via MiXCR, TCRdb re-called the 5' RACE reads, giving one row per CDR3 protein. The sample holds more than 300,000 distinct CDR3 sequences; roughly 19% are singletons and the top ten take 20% to 25%. This TCR was recovered from a man younger than 35 who had mild COVID-19 (a few samples of this study predate the infection). Cell type and time point are not known. Input material: PBMCs or a T cell subset sorted from them (not recorded which). The V and J genes are TRBV7-2 and TRBJ1-2; perhaps TRBD1 as D (5 bases). CDR3: CASSIDPGARGYTF. CDR3 sequence (DNA): TGTGCCAGCAGCATAGATCCCGGGGCGCGAGGCTACACCTTC.